A selection of T cell receptor beta chains follows, all from one sample in a study of Graves' ophthalmopathy and Graves' hyperthyroidism. One entry per CDR3 protein results from TCRdb running MiXCR on the multiplex PCR reads. The repertoire consists of hundreds of thousands of distinct CDR3 sequences, with 20% to 25% occurring once and the leading ten covering approximately 7.7%. The specimen sequenced was peripheral blood. The receptors shown here come from a woman aged 18-35 years with stable Graves' hyperthyroidism. Some clones in this sample may be carry-over from other donors' samples. Both conserved end residues are part of each CDR3. Fields, in order: V gene, clone size, D gene, J gene, CDR3 DNA, CDR3 protein. A D gene is named only where the DNA matches it firmly. A clone size is listed for some rows: how often the clone was seen (once, few, many), or a class if it is expanded.

TRBV27	many	-	TRBJ2-2	TGTGCCAGCAGTTTTAATGAGGGGCCCACGAACACCGGGGAGCTGTTTTTT	CASSFNEGPTNTGELFF
TRBV6-5	many	-	TRBJ2-4	TGTGCCAGCAGTTACTCCAGCGTAGGATTCCTAGCCAAAAACATTCAGTACTTC	CASSYSSVGFLAKNIQYF
TRBV19	-	TRBD2	TRBJ2-2	TGTGCCAGTTTGGCGGGGGGGCCGCGGACCGGGGAGCTGTTTTTT	CASLAGGPRTGELFF
TRBV4-1	few	-	TRBJ1-1	TGCGCCAGCAGCCAAGTTCTGACAGGTGAAGCTTTCTTT	CASSQVLTGEAFF
TRBV6-2/TRBV6-3	many	-	TRBJ2-2	TGTGCCAGCAGTTCCCTCACATTAAAGCGGAGGGACACCGGGGAGCTGTTTTTT	CASSSLTLKRRDTGELFF
TRBV5-1	many	-	TRBJ1-1	TGCGCCAGCAGCTTGGGGGAGAGGGGTGAAGCTTTCTTT	CASSLGERGEAFF
TRBV7-8	-	-	TRBJ2-7	TGTGCCAGCGGTAGGAACTCCTACGAGCAGTACTTC	CASGRNSYEQYF
TRBV6-5	-	TRBD1	TRBJ2-7	TGTGCCAGCAGTTACTCCACCCTCAGACAGGGAGAGTACTTC	CASSYSTLRQGEYF
TRBV10-3	many	TRBD1	TRBJ1-2	TGTGCCATCAGTGACAGGGGGCAACACTATGGCTACACCTTC	CAISDRGQHYGYTF
TRBV27	many	-	TRBJ1-1	TGTGCCAGCAGTTTGACAGGAGGATTGAACACTGAAGCTTTCTTT	CASSLTGGLNTEAFF
TRBV6-5	many	-	TRBJ2-7	TGTGCCAGCAGTTACTCGTTCCAGGGGGGGAACTACGAGCAGTACTTC	CASSYSFQGGNYEQYF
TRBV29-1	-	-	TRBJ2-2	TGCAGCGGGGGCGGAGGGGACACCGGGGAGCTGTTTTTT	CSGGGGDTGELFF
TRBV20-1	-	-	TRBJ1-1	TGCAGTGCTAGAGATGGAACCTGGAACACTGAAGCTTTCTTT	CSARDGTWNTEAFF
TRBV27	-	-	TRBJ1-2	TGTGCCAGCAGTTTCTCACGAGTGGCTAACTATGGCTACACCTTC	CASSFSRVANYGYTF
TRBV6-2/TRBV6-3	many	-	TRBJ2-5	TGTGCCAGCAGTCCGAGAAGGGGCATCCAAGAGACCCAGTACTTC	CASSPRRGIQETQYF
TRBV18	many	-	TRBJ2-5	TGTGCCAGCTCACCAGACGGTACATCCCTAGTCTTC	CASSPDGTSLVF
TRBV11-2	many	-	TRBJ2-7	TGTGCCAGCAGCTCGGACCCACCCTACGAGCAGTACTTC	CASSSDPPYEQYF
TRBV6-1	-	TRBD1	TRBJ1-1	TGTGCCAGCCGCCAGACAGGGGTCTACACTGAAGCTTTCTTT	CASRQTGVYTEAFF
TRBV6-4	-	TRBD1	TRBJ2-2	TGTGCCAGCAGAGACGAGAAACAGGGGGCGATTCTCCGAGTCACCGGGGAGCTGTTTTTT	CASRDEKQGAILRVTGELFF
TRBV27	-	TRBD1	TRBJ2-2	TGTGCCAGCATTAAAATGCCAGGGGGCGCCGGGGAGCTGTTTTTT	CASIKMPGGAGELFF
TRBV6-1	-	TRBD1	TRBJ2-2	TGTGCCAGCAGTCCCGGGACAGAGACCGGGGAGCTGTTTTTT	CASSPGTETGELFF
TRBV25-1	many	-	TRBJ1-2	TGTGCCAGCAGTGCGGCTTTGAGGGACGGCTACACCTTC	CASSAALRDGYTF
TRBV25-1	many	-	TRBJ1-1	TGTGCCAGCAGTGATCTCACAAGGGAAGCTTTCTTT	CASSDLTREAFF
TRBV30	-	TRBD1	TRBJ1-2	TGTGCCTCTCACAGGGGAAGTGGCTACACCTTC	CASHRGSGYTF
TRBV2	-	TRBD1	TRBJ2-7	TGTGCCAGCAGTCGGGACAGGGAGTTGGTGCAGTACTTC	CASSRDRELVQYF
TRBV4-1	many	-	TRBJ1-1	TGCGCCAGCAGCCATTCTGGGAGAACAGGAGGAAACACTGAAGCTTTCTTT	CASSHSGRTGGNTEAFF
TRBV29-1	many	TRBD2	TRBJ2-7	TGCAGCGGAAGGCGGGGGAGCGAGCAGTACTTC	CSGRRGSEQYF
TRBV30	many	-	TRBJ1-5	TGTGCCTGGAGTCAGGCACCGAATCAGCCCCAGCATTTT	CAWSQAPNQPQHF
TRBV20-1	many	-	TRBJ1-5	TGCAGTGCTATTCCGGGACGGAAAAATCAGCCCCAGCATTTT	CSAIPGRKNQPQHF
TRBV20-1	many	TRBD2	TRBJ2-5	TGCAGTGCTATGAGGACTAGCGACCAAGAGACCCAGTACTTC	CSAMRTSDQETQYF
TRBV6-1	-	-	TRBJ1-2	TGTGCCAGCAGCCAACGTACAGGGTATGGTGGCTACACCTTC	CASSQRTGYGGYTF
TRBV28	many	TRBD2	TRBJ2-5	TGTGCCAGCAGGCGACTAGCGGAAAACCAAGAGACCCAGTACTTC	CASRRLAENQETQYF
TRBV12-3/TRBV12-4	many	TRBD2	TRBJ2-5	TGTGCCAGCAGAACCGGGACTAGCGACGCTTTGACCCAGTACTTC	CASRTGTSDALTQYF
TRBV12-3/TRBV12-4	many	TRBD1	TRBJ2-2	TGTGCCAGCAGCCGTGACAGGGCCGGGGAGCTGTTTTTT	CASSRDRAGELFF
TRBV27	-	-	TRBJ1-1	TGTGCCAGCAAGATGGCCCTCCTGAACACTGAAGCTTTCTTT	CASKMALLNTEAFF
TRBV20-1	many	TRBD1	TRBJ1-5	TGCAGTGCTGGGGGGACAGGGGGCGTTCAGCCCCAGCATTTT	CSAGGTGGVQPQHF
TRBV5-1	-	-	TRBJ1-2	TGCGCCAGCAGCGCCCATGTGAACTATGGCTACACCTTC	CASSAHVNYGYTF
TRBV6-1	many	TRBD1	TRBJ1-2	TGTGCCAGCAGAACAGGGGGAACGGGACCTAACTATGGCTACACCTTC	CASRTGGTGPNYGYTF
TRBV19	many	-	TRBJ1-1	TGTGCCAGTAGGACGGTGGGATCGGTCACTGAAGCTTTCTTT	CASRTVGSVTEAFF
TRBV6-1	many	TRBD1	TRBJ2-7	TGTGCCAGCACCCATGGGGGACAGGGATTGTACGAGCAGTACTTC	CASTHGGQGLYEQYF
TRBV6-1	many	-	TRBJ1-1	TGTGCCAGCAGAGGCGTTCAGACTGAAGCTTTCTTT	CASRGVQTEAFF
TRBV6-5	many	-	TRBJ2-4	TGTGCCAGCAGTTCCCCCGGGGGAGGCAAAAACATTCAGTACTTC	CASSSPGGGKNIQYF
TRBV20-1	many	-	TRBJ2-7	TGCAGTGCTCTAGGGGTTGGCGGGAAAGGTTCCCACGAGCAGTACTTC	CSALGVGGKGSHEQYF
TRBV6-1	-	-	TRBJ2-7	TGTGCCAGCAGTGAACCCAGCCCCTACGAGCAGTACTTC	CASSEPSPYEQYF
TRBV20-1	-	-	TRBJ2-7	TGCAGTGCTCCCTCCGGGGCCGTTGCCTACGAGCAGTACTTC	CSAPSGAVAYEQYF
TRBV5-1	once	-	TRBJ2-2	TGCGCCAGCAGCCCGGGGGCCAATGCGAACACCGGGGAGCTGTTTTTT	CASSPGANANTGELFF
TRBV9	-	-	TRBJ1-2	TGTGCCAGCAGCGACCACTCATCTTATGGCTACACCTTC	CASSDHSSYGYTF
TRBV27	many	-	TRBJ1-1	TGTGCCAGCAGGGTGGGGGGGAAAGTCGGTGTCGCTGAAGCTTTCTTT	CASRVGGKVGVAEAFF
TRBV7-2	-	-	TRBJ2-5	TGTGCCAGCAGCCGACGACACCTAGGGGACCAAGAGACCCAGTACTTC	CASSRRHLGDQETQYF
TRBV27	many	-	TRBJ2-7	TGTGCCAGCAGTTTATCGATCAGGGGAGAGCAGTACTTC	CASSLSIRGEQYF
TRBV25-1	many	TRBD1	TRBJ1-1	TGTGCCAGCAGTGAATACGGACAGGGTCGGGCTTTCTTT	CASSEYGQGRAFF
TRBV19	many	-	TRBJ1-1	TGTGCCAGTAGTATAATAACGGGACGACGAGGAACTGAAGCTTTCTTT	CASSIITGRRGTEAFF
TRBV6-2/TRBV6-3	many	-	TRBJ2-7	TGTGCCAGCGTTTCATCGGGCCCCGCGGGAGAGCAGTACTTC	CASVSSGPAGEQYF
TRBV12-5	many	-	TRBJ1-5	TGTGCTAGTGGTTTGGTAAGAGGTTACGATCAGCCCCAGCATTTT	CASGLVRGYDQPQHF
TRBV6-1	many	-	TRBJ1-2	TGTGCCAGCAGTGAAATTGGTTATGGCTACACCTTC	CASSEIGYGYTF
TRBV28	many	-	TRBJ1-2	TGTGCCAGCAGTACTTTGAGTGGCTACACCTTC	CASSTLSGYTF